This T cell receptor (beta chain) was sequenced during a study of OX40 agonist ivuxolimab in advanced cancers. Study details: An agonistic anti-OX40 (CD134) antibody, ivuxolimab, was used to treat the patients.

Broader study findings: Undetermined was the antigen specificity of the expanded peripheral T cells. Both blood CD4+ and CD8+ T cells showed clonal growth by week 6 at 0.1 to 3.0 mg/kg.

The CDR3 extends over 17 amino acids. Trimming cost V 1 base and J 2 bases, with 15 bases left between them. Germline CDR1 and CDR2: SGHTS and YDEGEE. Concerning this clone itself: Its specificity is not known.

Clones were sequenced by immunoSEQ multiplex PCR, and TCRdb holds only the in-frame ones, with some missing. This sample carries more than 95,000 clones, less than 95% of them seen once, and the ten largest clones take 0.81%. Specimen: CD4+ or CD8+ T cells sorted from blood, collected in a trial of the OX40 agonist ivuxolimab. V gene TRBV5-8 combines with J gene TRBJ2-2, with D possibly matching TRBD2 (5 bases). This TCR was recovered from an adult with an advanced solid tumor such as melanoma, head and neck, liver or kidney cancer. CDR3 bases: TGTGCCAGCAGCTTGTCTTACGGGGTGGCTAACACCGGGGAGCTGTTTTTT. Its translation: CASSLSYGVANTGELFF.